The 5 T cell receptor beta chains below come from one sample, sequenced in a study of graft-versus-host responses after intestinal transplantation. Some clones are missing from TCRdb's copy, which holds only in-frame ones; the method was immunoSEQ multiplex PCR. The repertoire consists of approximately 90,000 clones, with just over 90% occurring once and the leading ten covering approximately 5.5%. The antigens these receptors bind are not known. Here the sequenced sample was unstimulated CD8+ T cells sorted from spleen or lymph node cells, taken before intestinal transplant. These receptors all stem from a human donor who received an intestinal transplant.

The rearrangement joins TRBV4-2 to TRBJ2-5; D perhaps matches TRBD1 (5 bases). Germline CDR1 is LGHNA and CDR2 is YNFKEQ. With 2 bases removed from V and 7 bases from J, the gap between germline ends came to 17 bases. CDR3 length: 15 amino acids. DNA of the CDR3: TGTGCCAGCAGCCAACAGGGCCCCTTTGGTGGGACCCAGTACTTC. Translated, it gives CASSQQGPFGGTQYF.

This chain joins TRBV5-5 and TRBJ2-2, with D possibly TRBD2 on 7 matching bases. This CDR3 has 15 amino acids. Trimming pared 1 base from V and 7 bases from J, leaving 14 bases between. CDR1 SGHKS and CDR2 YYEKEE come from the germline V gene (reference sequence). CDR3 sequence: CASSLLGGPNGELFF. In DNA, the CDR3 is TGTGCCAGCAGCTTGTTGGGGGGGCCGAACGGGGAGCTGTTTTTT.

The rearrangement links TRBV5-6 to TRBJ2-3; the match to TRBD2 covers 11 bases. Germline V gene data show CDR1 as SGHDT and CDR2 as YYEEEE. CDR3 length equals 16 residues. Germline trimming cut 1 base from V and 3 bases from J; bases unmatched to any gene: 4. The CDR3 bases are TGTGCCAGCAGCTTGACTAGCGGGAGCGGGACAGATACGCAGTATTTT. Its translation is CASSLTSGSGTDTQYF.

In its sample, this clone was seen once. The CDR3 DNA is TGTGCCAGCAGCTTAAGGGCCGGGGAGCTGTTTTTT. Translation: CASSLRAGELFF. V is TRBV7-6 and J is TRBJ2-2, with D unresolved. Germline CDR1 and CDR2: SGHVS and FNYEAQ. CDR3 size: 12 residues. The V and J ends lost 2 bases and 6 bases respectively, with 4 bases between them.

The rearrangement joins TRBV2 to TRBJ2-3, with D perhaps TRBD2 (6 bases). The CDR3 contains 16 residues. The V and J ends lost 7 bases and 0 bases respectively, with 17 bases between them. Germline assignment: CDR1 SNHLY and CDR2 FYNNEI. CDR3 sequence reads: CASTRSGAASTDTQYF. The CDR3 DNA reads as TGTGCCAGCACACGGTCGGGAGCGGCGAGCACAGATACGCAGTATTTT.